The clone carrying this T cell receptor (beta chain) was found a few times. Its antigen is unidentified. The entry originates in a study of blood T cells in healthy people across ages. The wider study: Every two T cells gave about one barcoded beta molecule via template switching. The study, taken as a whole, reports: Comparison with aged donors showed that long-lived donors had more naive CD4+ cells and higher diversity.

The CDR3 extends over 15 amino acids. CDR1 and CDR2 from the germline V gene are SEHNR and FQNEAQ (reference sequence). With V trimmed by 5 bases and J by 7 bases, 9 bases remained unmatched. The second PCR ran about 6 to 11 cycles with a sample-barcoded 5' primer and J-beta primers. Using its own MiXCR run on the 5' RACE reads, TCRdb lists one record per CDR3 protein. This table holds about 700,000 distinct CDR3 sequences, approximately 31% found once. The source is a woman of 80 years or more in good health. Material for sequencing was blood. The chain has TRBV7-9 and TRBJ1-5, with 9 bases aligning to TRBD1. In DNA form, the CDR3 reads TGTGCCAGCAGCCTGGGACAGGGAATAGGGCAGCCCCAGCATTTT. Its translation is CASSLGQGIGQPQHF.